Listed here is a single T cell receptor beta chain. CDR3 size: 15 residues. The V gene lost 4 bases and the J gene lost 2 bases, with 12 bases spanning the gap. Germline CDR1 and CDR2: MDHEN and SYDVKM. The protocol was immunoSEQ multiplex PCR, while the TCRdb copy is restricted to in-frame clones and leaves out a portion. The table lists more than 45,000 clones, around 85% of them singletons. These data are taken from a study of blood T cell repertoires in COVID-19. In the study overall: Samples came from the United States, Italy and Spain, spanning acute and convalescent COVID-19.

The chain uses TRBV28 and TRBJ1-5; a possible D gene is TRBD1 (6 bases). The sequenced sample was peripheral blood. This TCR came from a human donor in a cohort sampled during active COVID-19. The CDR3 loop is CASSSAGAGNQPQHF. The CDR3 DNA follows: TGTGCCAGCAGTTCTGCAGGGGCAGGCAATCAGCCCCAGCATTTT.